What follows is one TCR beta chain and its context. Its antigen remains unidentified. CDR3 size: 15 residues. Germline V CDR1 and CDR2: SEHNR, FQNEAQ (reference sequence). V trimming: 11 bases; J trimming: 8 bases; junction bases outside the gene matches: 16. Primers included in the PCR were 60 Vbeta and 13 Jbeta primers. Generated by immunoSEQ multiplex PCR, the TCRdb table keeps only in-frame clones and is missing some. The table lists some 200,000 clones, 81% of them singletons, with 3.8% in the top ten. This sample was included in a study of cytomegalovirus exposure and HLA in healthy donors. At the level of the study: In an earlier analysis, 117 million unique TCR beta sequences were found from about 180 million T cells.

Broader study findings: The study put 150 or so TCR beta chains on its list as cytomegalovirus-associated. The authors later found TCR association rates varying by HLA locus, with DRB1 most and HLA-C fewest. Around 18,000 TCR beta sequences were associated with HLA alleles at 0.05 false discovery rate in a later analysis.

The specimen sequenced was PBMCs. The gene calls are TRBV7-9 and TRBJ2-1, with 9 bases fitting TRBD2. The TCR comes from a man aged 45-65 years in good health and CMV-seronegative. CDR3 residues: CAAPPLAGNPYEQFF. DNA of the CDR3: TGTGCCGCTCCCCCTCTAGCGGGGAACCCCTATGAGCAGTTCTTC. The complete variable domain, with remaining parts taken from reference TRBV7-9 and TRBJ2-1, reads DTGVSQNPRHKITKRGQNVTFRCDPISEHNRLYWYRQTLGQGPEFLTYFQNEAQLEKSRLLSDRFSAERPKGSFSTLEIQRTEQGDSAMYLCAAPPLAGNPYEQFFGPGTRLTVL.